The 17 T cell receptor beta chains below were found in one sample sequenced in a study of T-cell reconstitution after alpha-beta-depleted transplantation in children. Unique molecular identifiers were used to barcode this TCRbeta library. MiXCR, run by TCRdb on the PCR reads, gives a single entry per CDR3 protein. Counted here are about 900,000 distinct CDR3 sequences, 25% to 30% occurring once; the ten biggest clones make up over 25%. Sequencing used PBMCs, mostly from graft donor cells, obtained 360 days after TCRalphabeta/CD19-depleted stem cell transplant. These TCRs come from a boy in the first two years of life who had a stem cell transplant for SCID, so the T cells may come from the graft donor.

The chain couples TRBV12-3 or TRBV12-4 to TRBJ2-7; TRBD1 matches at 8 bases. Unmatched junction bases numbered 9, after V lost 5 bases and J lost 9 bases. The CDR3 sequence is 13 residues long. The CDR3 bases are TGTGCCAGCAGTCAATGGGACAGGATGGTGCAGTACTTC. This codes for CASSQWDRMVQYF.

This chain uses TRBV29-1 with TRBJ1-5, with D perhaps matching TRBD1 (6 bases). CDR3 size: 13 residues. Trimming took 4 bases from V and 6 from J, leaving 13 bases between them. Germline-derived CDR1 and CDR2 are SQVTM and ANQGSEA. The DNA of the CDR3 is TGCAGCGTTGGTCACAGGGAGGGTCAGCCCCAGCATTTT. It encodes CSVGHREGQPQHF.

The rearrangement joins TRBV7-9 to TRBJ2-5, with D unclear. Germline V gives CDR1 SEHNR, CDR2 FQNEAQ (reference sequence). The V end lost 5 bases, the J end lost 7 bases, and 11 bases lay between the germline ends. This CDR3 comprises 12 residues. CDR3 region: CASSKTSGTQYF. The CDR3 bases are TGTGCCAGCAGCAAAACTTCAGGGACCCAGTACTTC.

The chain carries TRBV10-1 and TRBJ1-1; possibly TRBD1 for D (5 bases). The CDR3 consists of 16 residues. Germline lookup yields CDR1 WNHNN and CDR2 SYGVQD (reference sequence). Trimming left V 0 bases short and J 1 base short, with 12 bases between. CDR3 loop: CASSESRAGRNTEAFF. In nucleotides, the CDR3 is TGCGCCAGCAGTGAGTCGAGGGCAGGGAGGAACACTGAAGCTTTCTTT.

This clonotype was seen at least ten times. The chain is built from TRBV27 and TRBJ2-2; D gene uncertain. The CDR3 spans 13 residues. V gave up 3 bases and J gave up 6 bases, with 8 bases separating them. Germline lookup yields CDR1 MNHEY and CDR2 SMNVEV (reference sequence). CDR3 nucleotides: TGTGCCAGCAGTTTTCCGTCCGCCGGGGAGCTGTTTTTT. It yields the protein CASSFPSAGELFF.

In its sample, this clonotype was seen a few times. The chain has TRBV3-1 and TRBJ2-7; no clear D. V was cut by 0 bases and J by 5 bases, with 8 bases left in between. From germline, CDR1 is LGHDT and CDR2 YNNKEL (reference sequence). This CDR3 has 13 residues. CDR3 sequence reads: CASSQDIENEQYF. In DNA form, the CDR3 reads TGTGCCAGCAGCCAAGATATTGAGAACGAGCAGTACTTC.

This sequence joins TRBV10-3 and TRBJ2-7, with D unresolved. The V end lost 3 bases, the J end lost 4 bases, and 7 bases lay between the germline ends. This CDR3 is built from 12 residues. Germline V gene lookup returns CDR1 ENHRY and CDR2 SYGVKD. CDR3 protein: CAISDIGYEQYF. Here the CDR3 DNA reads TGTGCCATCAGTGATATAGGATACGAGCAGTACTTC.

The V gene is TRBV15, the J gene TRBJ1-4; the match to TRBD1 covers 7 bases. CDR3 size: 15 residues. V shed 5 bases, J shed 4 bases, and the junction held 7 bases outside the gene matches. CDR1 is LNHNV and CDR2 is YYDKDF in the germline V gene (reference sequence). CDR3 in DNA: TGTGCCACCAGCCGCAGGACAGGACTTAATGAAAAACTGTTTTTT. Residues: CATSRRTGLNEKLFF. Complete variable domain (other parts from reference TRBV15 and TRBJ1-4): DAMVIQNPRYQVTQFGKPVTLSCSQTLNHNVMYWYQQKSSQAPKLLFHYYDKDFNNEADTPDNFQSRRPNTSFCFLDIRSPGLGDTAMYLCATSRRTGLNEKLFFGSGTQLSVL.

The chain employs TRBV4-1 and TRBJ2-3; the D gene could be TRBD1 or TRBD2 (6 bases each). In germline, CDR1 is MGHRA, CDR2 YSYEKL. This CDR3 contains 17 residues. Trimming took 2 bases from V and 2 from J, leaving 17 bases between them. The CDR3 DNA reads as TGCGCCAGCAGCCAATCCGGGGGCGGGTTCTCCACAGATACGCAGTATTTT. This sequence encodes CASSQSGGGFSTDTQYF.

There are a few counts of this clonotype. The genes are TRBV6-2 or TRBV6-3 and TRBJ2-1; 13 bases fit TRBD2. The CDR3 is made up of 17 amino acids. V shed 6 bases and J 4 bases; nucleotides not matched to a gene: 9. Germline CDR1 MNHEY, CDR2 SVGEGT. In DNA form, the CDR3 reads TGTGCCAGCAGATACGCTACTAGCGGGGGGGCTTACAATGAGCAGTTCTTC. It is translated as CASRYATSGGAYNEQFF.

This clonotype turned up a few times. The chain employs TRBV7-9 and TRBJ2-7; D is perhaps TRBD2 (5 bases). The CDR3 totals 14 residues. Trimming left V 1 base short and J 3 bases short, with 10 bases between. From germline, CDR1 is SEHNR and CDR2 FQNEAQ (reference sequence). The CDR3 nucleotides read TGTGCCAGCAGCTTAGTTCCTAGCAGCTACGAGCAGTACTTC. Translation: CASSLVPSSYEQYF.

In its sample, this clonotype was seen many times. The chain links TRBV4-2 to TRBJ2-3; D ambiguous. The CDR3 runs 14 residues. The V end lost 4 bases, the J end lost 4 bases, and 12 bases lay between the germline ends. Germline CDR1 and CDR2: LGHNA and YNFKEQ. This CDR3 reads CASSPSPPPDTQYF. The CDR3 region has the DNA TGTGCCAGCAGCCCCTCTCCCCCGCCAGATACGCAGTATTTT.

This clonotype occurred a few times. The chain couples TRBV4-2 to TRBJ2-7, with TRBD2 identical over 14 bases. There are 21 residues in the CDR3. Unmatched junction bases numbered 15, after V lost 0 bases and J lost 2 bases. Germline values: CDR1 LGHNA, CDR2 YNFKEQ. This CDR3 is CASSQDGFWTSGGITPYEQYF. As DNA, the CDR3 is TGTGCCAGCAGCCAAGATGGTTTTTGGACTAGCGGGGGGATAACCCCCTACGAGCAGTACTTC.

This clonotype has more than one count but fewer than ten. This sequence joins TRBV27 and TRBJ2-7; maybe TRBD2 (6 bases). The CDR3 runs to 14 residues. The V gene's germline CDR1 is MNHEY and CDR2 SMNVEV (reference sequence). V was clipped by 2 bases and J by 2 bases, with 10 bases between them. The DNA of the CDR3 is TGTGCCAGCAGTTTACGCTGGGGGGCCTACGAGCAGTACTTC. This gives the protein CASSLRWGAYEQYF.

This clonotype was picked up a small number of times. The V call is TRBV5-1, the J call TRBJ2-5, with 7 bases identical to TRBD1. J was trimmed by 5 bases and V by 2 bases; bases with no gene match: 9. Germline V gene data show CDR1 as SGHRS and CDR2 as YFSETQ. This CDR3 contains 15 residues. The DNA for the CDR3 is TGCGCCAGCAGCTTCTCGGACAGGAAGGGGGAGACCCAGTACTTC. The encoded protein is CASSFSDRKGETQYF.

J is TRBJ2-7 and V is TRBV5-1; 7 nucleotides line up with TRBD1. Germline loops: CDR1 SGHRS, CDR2 YFSETQ. The CDR3 is 15 amino acids. The trim removed 2 bases at V and 2 bases at J, leaving 7 bases unmatched. The CDR3 bases are TGCGCCAGCAGCTTCGGACAGGTGAAACCCTACGAGCAGTACTTC. It specifies CASSFGQVKPYEQYF.

The chain combines TRBV18 with TRBJ2-7; D is unclear. The CDR3 length is 11 residues. The germline V and J ends were trimmed by 1 base and 7 bases, with 5 bases remaining between them. CDR1 and CDR2 (germline): KGHSH, LQKENI. The CDR3, as DNA: TGTGCCAGCTCACCACGAGAAGAGCAGTACTTC. This codes for CASSPREEQYF.